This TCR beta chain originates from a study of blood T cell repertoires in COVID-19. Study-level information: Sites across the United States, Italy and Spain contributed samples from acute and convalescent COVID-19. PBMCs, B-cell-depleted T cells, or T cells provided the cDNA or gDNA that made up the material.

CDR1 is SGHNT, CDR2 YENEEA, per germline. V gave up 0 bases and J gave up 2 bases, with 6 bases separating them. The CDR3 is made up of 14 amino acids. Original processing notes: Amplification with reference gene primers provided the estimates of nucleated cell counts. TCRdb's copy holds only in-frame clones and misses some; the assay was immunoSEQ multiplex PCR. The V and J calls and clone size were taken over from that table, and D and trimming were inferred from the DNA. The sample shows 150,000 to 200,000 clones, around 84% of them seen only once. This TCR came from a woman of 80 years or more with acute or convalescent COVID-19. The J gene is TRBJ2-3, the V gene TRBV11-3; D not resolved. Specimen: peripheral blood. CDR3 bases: TGTGCCAGCAGCTTAGATCACTACACAGATACGCAGTATTTT. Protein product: CASSLDHYTDTQYF.